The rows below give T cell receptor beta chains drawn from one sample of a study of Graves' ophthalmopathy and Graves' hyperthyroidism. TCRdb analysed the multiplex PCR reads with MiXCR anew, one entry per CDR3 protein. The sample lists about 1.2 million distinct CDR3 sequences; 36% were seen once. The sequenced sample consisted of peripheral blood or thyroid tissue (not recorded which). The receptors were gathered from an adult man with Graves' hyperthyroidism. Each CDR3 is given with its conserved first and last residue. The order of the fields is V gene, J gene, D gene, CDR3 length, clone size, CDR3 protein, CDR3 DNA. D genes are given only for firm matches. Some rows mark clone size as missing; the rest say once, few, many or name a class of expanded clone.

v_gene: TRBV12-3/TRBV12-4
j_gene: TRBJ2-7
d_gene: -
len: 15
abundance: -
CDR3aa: CASTQGDWLIYEQYF
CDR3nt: TGTGCCAGCACCCAGGGGGACTGGTTGATCTACGAGCAGTACTTC

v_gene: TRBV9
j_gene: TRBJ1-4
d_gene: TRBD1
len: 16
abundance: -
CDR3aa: CASSVETGVGNEKLFF
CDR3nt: TGTGCCAGCAGCGTGGAGACAGGGGTGGGGAATGAAAAACTGTTTTTT

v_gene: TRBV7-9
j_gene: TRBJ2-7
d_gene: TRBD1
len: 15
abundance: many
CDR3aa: CASSQDETGTYEQYF
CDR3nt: TGTGCCAGCAGCCAAGACGAGACAGGGACCTACGAGCAGTACTTC

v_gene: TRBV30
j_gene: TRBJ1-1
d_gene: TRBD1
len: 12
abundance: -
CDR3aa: CACGQGGTEAFF
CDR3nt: TGTGCCTGCGGACAGGGGGGGACTGAAGCTTTCTTT

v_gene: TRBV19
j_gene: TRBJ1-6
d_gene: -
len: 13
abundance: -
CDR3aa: CASSIGRTVLLHF
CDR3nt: TGTGCCAGTAGTATTGGGAGGACGGTTCTCCTCCACTTT

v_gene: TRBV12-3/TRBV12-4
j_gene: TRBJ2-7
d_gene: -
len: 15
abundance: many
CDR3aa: CASSPVSGGKGEQYF
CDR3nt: TGTGCCAGCAGCCCCGTGTCCGGGGGAAAAGGAGAGCAGTACTTC

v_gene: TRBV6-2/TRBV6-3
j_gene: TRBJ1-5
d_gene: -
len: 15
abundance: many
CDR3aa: CASSLGQGINQPQHF
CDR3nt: TGTGCCAGCAGCTTAGGGCAGGGGATCAATCAGCCCCAGCATTTT

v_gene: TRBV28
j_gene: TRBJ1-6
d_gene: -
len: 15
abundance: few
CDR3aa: CASSTASNLNSPLHF
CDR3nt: TGTGCCAGCAGTACCGCGAGTAACCTTAATTCACCCCTCCACTTT

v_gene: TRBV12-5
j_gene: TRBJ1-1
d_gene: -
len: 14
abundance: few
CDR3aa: CASSYAPGSTEAFF
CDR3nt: TGTGCCAGCAGTTACGCTCCGGGGAGCACTGAAGCTTTCTTT

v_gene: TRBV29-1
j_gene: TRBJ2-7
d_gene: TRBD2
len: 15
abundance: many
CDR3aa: CSVVGASGGTYEQYF
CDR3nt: TGCAGCGTTGTGGGAGCTAGCGGGGGAACCTACGAGCAGTACTTC

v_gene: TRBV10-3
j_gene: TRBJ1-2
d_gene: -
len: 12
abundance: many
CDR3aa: CAISYKDTGYTF
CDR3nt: TGTGCCATCAGCTACAAGGACACGGGCTACACCTTC

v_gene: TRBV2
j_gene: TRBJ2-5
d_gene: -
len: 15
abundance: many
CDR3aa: CASSEGKGFMETQYF
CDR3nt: TGTGCCAGCAGTGAAGGCAAGGGGTTTATGGAGACCCAGTACTTC

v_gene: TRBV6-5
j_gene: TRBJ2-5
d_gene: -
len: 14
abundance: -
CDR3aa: CASSSVGGKETQYF
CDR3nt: TGTGCCAGCAGTTCCGTGGGGGGCAAAGAGACCCAGTACTTC

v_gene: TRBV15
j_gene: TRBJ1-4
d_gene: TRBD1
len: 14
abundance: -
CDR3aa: CATSRGQGREKLFF
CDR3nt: TGTGCCACCAGCAGAGGACAGGGACGTGAAAAACTGTTTTTT

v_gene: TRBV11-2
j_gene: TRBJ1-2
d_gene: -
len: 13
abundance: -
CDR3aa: CASNGHTNYGYTF
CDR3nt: TGTGCCAGCAACGGGCACACTAACTATGGCTACACCTTC

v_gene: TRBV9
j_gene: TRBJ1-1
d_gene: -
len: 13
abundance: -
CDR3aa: CASSVQGVDEAFF
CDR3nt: TGTGCCAGCAGCGTCCAAGGGGTGGATGAAGCTTTCTTT

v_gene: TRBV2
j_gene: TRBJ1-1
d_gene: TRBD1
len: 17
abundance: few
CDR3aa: CASPQPGTGGRNTEAFF
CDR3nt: TGTGCCAGTCCCCAACCCGGGACAGGGGGTAGGAACACTGAAGCTTTCTTT

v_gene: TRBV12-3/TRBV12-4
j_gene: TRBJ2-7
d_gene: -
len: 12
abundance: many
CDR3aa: CASSFLTYEQYF
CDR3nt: TGTGCCAGCAGTTTTCTAACCTACGAGCAGTACTTC

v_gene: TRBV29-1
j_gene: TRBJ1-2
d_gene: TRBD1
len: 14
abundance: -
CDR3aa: CSLVGTGGLYGYTF
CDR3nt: TGCAGCTTAGTGGGGACAGGCGGCCTCTATGGCTACACCTTC

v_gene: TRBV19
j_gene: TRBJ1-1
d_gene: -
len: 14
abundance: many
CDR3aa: CASSIQGFQAEAFF
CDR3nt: TGTGCCAGTAGTATACAGGGTTTTCAGGCTGAAGCTTTCTTT

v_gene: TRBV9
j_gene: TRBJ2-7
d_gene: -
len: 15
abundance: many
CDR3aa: CASSPGGSGAYEQYF
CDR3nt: TGTGCCAGCAGCCCCGGGGGCAGTGGGGCCTACGAGCAGTACTTC

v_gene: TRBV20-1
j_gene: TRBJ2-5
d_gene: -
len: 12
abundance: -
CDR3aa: CSASRSWETQYF
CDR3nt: TGCAGTGCTAGTAGGAGTTGGGAGACCCAGTACTTC

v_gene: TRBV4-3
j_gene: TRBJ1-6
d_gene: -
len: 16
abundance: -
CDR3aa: CASSQDHGSGNSPLHF
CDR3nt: TGCGCCAGCAGCCAAGATCACGGTAGTGGGAATTCACCCCTCCACTTT

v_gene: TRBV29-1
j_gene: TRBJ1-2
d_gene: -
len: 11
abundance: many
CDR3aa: CSVTGTYGYTF
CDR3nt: TGCAGCGTTACAGGGACCTATGGCTACACCTTC

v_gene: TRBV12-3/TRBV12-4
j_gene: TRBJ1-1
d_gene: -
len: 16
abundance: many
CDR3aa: CASSTLASGLGTEAFF
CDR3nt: TGTGCCAGCAGCACCCTCGCCTCGGGGCTGGGCACTGAAGCTTTCTTT

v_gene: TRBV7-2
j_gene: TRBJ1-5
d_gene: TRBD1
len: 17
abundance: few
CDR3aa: CASSLAPDRGGGQPQHF
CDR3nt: TGTGCCAGCAGCTTAGCCCCCGACAGGGGAGGTGGTCAGCCCCAGCATTTT

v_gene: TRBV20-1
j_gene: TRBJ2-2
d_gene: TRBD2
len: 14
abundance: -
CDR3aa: CSAFSGRVTGELFF
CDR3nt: TGCAGTGCTTTTAGCGGGAGGGTGACCGGGGAGCTGTTTTTT

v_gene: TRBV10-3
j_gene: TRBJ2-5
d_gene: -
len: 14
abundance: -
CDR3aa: CAISESGRTETQYF
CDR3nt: TGTGCCATCAGTGAATCCGGTCGCACTGAGACCCAGTACTTC

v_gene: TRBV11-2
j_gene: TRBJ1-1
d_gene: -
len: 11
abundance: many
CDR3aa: CASSPGQKAFF
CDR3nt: TGTGCCAGCAGCCCAGGACAGAAAGCTTTCTTT

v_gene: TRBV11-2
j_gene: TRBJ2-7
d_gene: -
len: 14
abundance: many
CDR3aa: CASSLEVGEGEQYF
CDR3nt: TGTGCCAGCAGCTTAGAGGTGGGAGAAGGCGAGCAGTACTTC

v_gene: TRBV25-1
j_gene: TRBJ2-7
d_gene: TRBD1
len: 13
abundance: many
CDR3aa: CASSALTGGEQYF
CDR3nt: TGTGCCAGCAGTGCTCTGACAGGGGGCGAGCAGTACTTC

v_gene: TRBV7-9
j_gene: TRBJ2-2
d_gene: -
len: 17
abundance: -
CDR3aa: CASSLSLGTKNTGELFF
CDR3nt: TGTGCCAGCAGCTTATCCCTCGGGACAAAGAACACCGGGGAGCTGTTTTTT

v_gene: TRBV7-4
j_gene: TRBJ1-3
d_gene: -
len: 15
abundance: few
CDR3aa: CASSLGTARGNTIYF
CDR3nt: TGTGCCAGCAGCTTAGGAACAGCTAGAGGAAACACCATATATTTT

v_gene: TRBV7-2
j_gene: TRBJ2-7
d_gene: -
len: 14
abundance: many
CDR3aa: CASSIGTPAYEQYF
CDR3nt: TGTGCCAGCAGCATTGGAACTCCGGCCTACGAGCAGTACTTC

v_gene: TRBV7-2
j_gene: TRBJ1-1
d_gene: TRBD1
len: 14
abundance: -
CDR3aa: CASSFNGQGSEAFF
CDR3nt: TGTGCCAGCAGCTTCAATGGACAGGGATCTGAAGCTTTCTTT

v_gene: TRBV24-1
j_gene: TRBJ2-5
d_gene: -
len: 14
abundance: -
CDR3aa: CATGRGGGLETQYF
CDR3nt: TGTGCCACCGGACGAGGTGGGGGATTAGAGACCCAGTACTTC

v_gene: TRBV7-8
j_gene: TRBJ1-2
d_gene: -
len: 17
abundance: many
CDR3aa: CASSLAPGSLANYGYTF
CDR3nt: TGTGCCAGCAGCTTAGCCCCGGGATCTCTAGCTAACTATGGCTACACCTTC

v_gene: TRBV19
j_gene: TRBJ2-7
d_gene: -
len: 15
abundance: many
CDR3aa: CASSIRQSSSYEQYF
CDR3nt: TGTGCCAGTAGTATACGGCAGTCCTCCTCCTACGAGCAGTACTTC

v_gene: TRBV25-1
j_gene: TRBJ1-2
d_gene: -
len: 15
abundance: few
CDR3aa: CASSESGSLNYGYTF
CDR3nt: TGTGCCAGCAGTGAATCTGGCAGTCTTAACTATGGCTACACCTTC

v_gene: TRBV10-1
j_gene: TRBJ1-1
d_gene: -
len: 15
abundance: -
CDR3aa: CASSERTGGDTEAFF
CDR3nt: TGCGCCAGCAGTGAGCGGACGGGGGGGGACACTGAAGCTTTCTTT

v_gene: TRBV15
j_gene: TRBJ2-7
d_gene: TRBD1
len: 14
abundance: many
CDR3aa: CATSGKKTGAEQYF
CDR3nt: TGTGCCACCAGCGGAAAAAAGACAGGGGCCGAGCAGTACTTC

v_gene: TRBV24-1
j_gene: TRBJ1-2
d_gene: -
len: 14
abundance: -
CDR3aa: CATSHSREGGGYTF
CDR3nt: TGTGCCACCAGCCATTCCCGAGAGGGAGGCGGCTACACCTTC

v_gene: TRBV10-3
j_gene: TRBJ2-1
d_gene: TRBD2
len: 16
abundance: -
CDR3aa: CAISESGGGHYNEQFF
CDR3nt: TGTGCCATCAGTGAGTCTGGGGGAGGGCATTACAATGAGCAGTTCTTC

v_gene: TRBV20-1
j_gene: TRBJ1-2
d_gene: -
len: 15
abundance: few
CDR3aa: CSARDPTERIYGYTF
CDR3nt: TGCAGTGCTAGAGATCCGACAGAAAGGATCTATGGCTACACCTTC

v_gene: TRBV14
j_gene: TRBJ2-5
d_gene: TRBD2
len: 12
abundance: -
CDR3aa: CASSQGGSGRYF
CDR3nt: TGTGCCAGCAGCCAAGGTGGGAGCGGGAGGTACTTC

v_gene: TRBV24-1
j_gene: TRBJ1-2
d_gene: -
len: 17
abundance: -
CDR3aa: CATSDPATGQVRGGYTF
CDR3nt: TGTGCCACCAGTGACCCCGCGACGGGACAAGTTCGAGGTGGCTACACCTTC

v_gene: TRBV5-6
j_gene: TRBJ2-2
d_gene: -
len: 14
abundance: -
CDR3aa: CASSQFRDTGELFF
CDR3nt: TGTGCCAGCAGCCAGTTCCGAGACACCGGGGAGCTGTTTTTT

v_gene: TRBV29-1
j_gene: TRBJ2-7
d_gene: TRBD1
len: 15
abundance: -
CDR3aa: CSARPAGQGSYEQYF
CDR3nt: TGCAGCGCCAGGCCCGCGGGACAGGGATCCTACGAGCAGTACTTC

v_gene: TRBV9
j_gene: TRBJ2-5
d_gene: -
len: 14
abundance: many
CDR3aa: CASSPLRGRETQYF
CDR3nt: TGTGCCAGCAGCCCTCTCCGGGGCAGAGAGACCCAGTACTTC

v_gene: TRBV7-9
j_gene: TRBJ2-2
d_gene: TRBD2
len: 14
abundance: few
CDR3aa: CASMVAGVTGELFF
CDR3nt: TGTGCCAGCATGGTCGCGGGAGTCACCGGGGAGCTGTTTTTT

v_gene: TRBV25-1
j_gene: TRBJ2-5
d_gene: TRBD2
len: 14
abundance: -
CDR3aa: CASRERGSLQTQYF
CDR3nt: TGTGCCAGCAGAGAGCGGGGAAGCTTGCAGACCCAGTACTTC

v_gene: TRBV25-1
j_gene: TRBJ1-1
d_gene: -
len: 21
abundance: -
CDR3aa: CASSEPSGRAGTGGRNTEAFF
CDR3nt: TGTGCCAGCAGTGAACCTAGCGGGAGGGCCGGGACCGGGGGTAGGAACACTGAAGCTTTCTTT

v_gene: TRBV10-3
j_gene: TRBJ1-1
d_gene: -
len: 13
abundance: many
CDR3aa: CAISVGGMSEAFF
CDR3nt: TGTGCCATCAGTGTGGGGGGGATGTCTGAAGCTTTCTTT